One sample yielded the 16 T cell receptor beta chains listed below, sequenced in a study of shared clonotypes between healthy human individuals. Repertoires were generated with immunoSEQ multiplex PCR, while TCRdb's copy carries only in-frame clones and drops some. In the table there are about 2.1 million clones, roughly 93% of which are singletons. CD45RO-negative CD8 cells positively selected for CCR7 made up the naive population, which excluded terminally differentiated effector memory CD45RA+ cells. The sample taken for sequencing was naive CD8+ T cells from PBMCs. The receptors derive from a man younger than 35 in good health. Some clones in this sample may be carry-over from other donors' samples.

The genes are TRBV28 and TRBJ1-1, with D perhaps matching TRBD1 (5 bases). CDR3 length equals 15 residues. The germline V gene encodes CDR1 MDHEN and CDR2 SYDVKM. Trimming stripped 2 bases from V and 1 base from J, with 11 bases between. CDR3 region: CASSLMGEGNTEAFF. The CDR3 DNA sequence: TGTGCCAGCAGTTTAATGGGGGAGGGGAACACTGAAGCTTTCTTT.

CDR3 bases: TGTGCCAGCAGTTACCAGGGATCCTACAATGAGCAGTTCTTC. Residues: CASSYQGSYNEQFF. The rearrangement uses TRBV27 and TRBJ2-1; tentatively, D is TRBD1 (5 bases). Germline CDR1 is MNHEY and CDR2 is SMNVEV (reference sequence). The V end was cut by 4 bases, the J end by 1 base, with 8 bases between. The CDR3 length is 14 residues.

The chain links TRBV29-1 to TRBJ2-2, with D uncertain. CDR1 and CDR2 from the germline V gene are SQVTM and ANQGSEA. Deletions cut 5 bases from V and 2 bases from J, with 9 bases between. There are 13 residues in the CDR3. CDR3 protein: CSVHLVNTGELFF. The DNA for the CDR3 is TGCAGCGTTCACTTAGTTAACACCGGGGAGCTGTTTTTT.

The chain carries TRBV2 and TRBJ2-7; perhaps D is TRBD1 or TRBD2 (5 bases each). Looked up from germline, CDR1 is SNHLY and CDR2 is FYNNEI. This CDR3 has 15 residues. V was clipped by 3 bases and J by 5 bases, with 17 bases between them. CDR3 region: CASSDLRRTNNEQYF. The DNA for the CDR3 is TGTGCCAGCAGTGATCTGAGGAGGACAAACAACGAGCAGTACTTC.

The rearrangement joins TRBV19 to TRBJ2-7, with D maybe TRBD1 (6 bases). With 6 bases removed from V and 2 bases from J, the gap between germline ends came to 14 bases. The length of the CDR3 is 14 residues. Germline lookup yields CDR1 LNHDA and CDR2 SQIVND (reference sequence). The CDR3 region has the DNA TGTGCCAGTAGATCCAGACAGGAGACCTACGAGCAGTACTTC. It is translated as CASRSRQETYEQYF.

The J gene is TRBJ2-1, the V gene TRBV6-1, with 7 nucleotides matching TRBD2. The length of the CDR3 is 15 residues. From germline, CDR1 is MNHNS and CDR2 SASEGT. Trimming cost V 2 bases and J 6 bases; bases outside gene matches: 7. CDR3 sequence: CASSERAGPFNEQFF. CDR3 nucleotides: TGTGCCAGCAGTGAAAGAGCGGGACCGTTCAATGAGCAGTTCTTC.

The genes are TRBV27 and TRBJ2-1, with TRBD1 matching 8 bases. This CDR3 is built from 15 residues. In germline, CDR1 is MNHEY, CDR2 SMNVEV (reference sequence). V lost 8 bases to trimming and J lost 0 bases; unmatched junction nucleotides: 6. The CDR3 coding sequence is TGTGCCAGCCATCGGGACAGGAGCTCCTACAATGAGCAGTTCTTC. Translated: CASHRDRSSYNEQFF.

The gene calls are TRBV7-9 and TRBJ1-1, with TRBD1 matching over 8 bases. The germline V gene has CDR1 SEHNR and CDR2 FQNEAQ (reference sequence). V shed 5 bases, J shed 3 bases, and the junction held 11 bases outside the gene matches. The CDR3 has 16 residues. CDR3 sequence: CASSPPDRGKDTEAFF. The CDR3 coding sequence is TGTGCCAGCAGCCCCCCCGACAGGGGTAAGGACACTGAAGCTTTCTTT.

CDR3 in DNA: TGTGCCAGCAGCCGGACCCTTGGGTTCAATGAGCAGTTCTTC. The encoded protein is CASSRTLGFNEQFF. V usage is TRBV11-2 and J usage is TRBJ2-1; unclear D gene. The CDR3 contains 14 residues. Germline lookup yields CDR1 SGHAT and CDR2 FQNNGV. The V and J ends lost 5 bases and 6 bases respectively, with 14 bases between them. The full variable domain, completed using reference TRBV11-2 and TRBJ2-1, is EAGVAQSPRYKIIEKRQSVAFWCNPISGHATLYWYQQILGQGPKLLIQFQNNGVVDDSQLPKDRFSAERLKGVDSTLKIQPAKLEDSAVYLCASSRTLGFNEQFFGPGTRLTVL.

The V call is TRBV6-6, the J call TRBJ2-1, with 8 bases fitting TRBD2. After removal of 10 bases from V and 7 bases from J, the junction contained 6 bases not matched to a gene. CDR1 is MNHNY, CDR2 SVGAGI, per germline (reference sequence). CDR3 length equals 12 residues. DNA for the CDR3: TGTGCCACAAAAAGCGGGGGTAATGAGCAGTTCTTC. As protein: CATKSGGNEQFF.

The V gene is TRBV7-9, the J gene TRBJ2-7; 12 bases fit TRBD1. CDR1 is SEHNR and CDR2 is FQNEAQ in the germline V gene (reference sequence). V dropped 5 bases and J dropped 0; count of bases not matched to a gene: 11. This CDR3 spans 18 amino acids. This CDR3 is CASSLRDRGPSSSYEQYF. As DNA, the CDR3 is TGTGCCAGCAGCCTCCGGGACAGGGGGCCCTCGAGCTCCTACGAGCAGTACTTC.

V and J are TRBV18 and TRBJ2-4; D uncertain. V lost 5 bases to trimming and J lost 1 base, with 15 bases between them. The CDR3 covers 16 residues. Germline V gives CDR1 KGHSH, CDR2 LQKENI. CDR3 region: CASSADLPFAKNIQYF. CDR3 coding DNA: TGTGCCAGCTCAGCCGACCTACCTTTCGCCAAAAACATTCAGTACTTC. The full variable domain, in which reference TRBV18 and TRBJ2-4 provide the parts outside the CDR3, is NAGVMQNPRHLVRRRGQEARLRCSPMKGHSHVYWYRQLPEEGLKFMVYLQKENIIDESGMPKERFSAEFPKEGPSILRIQQVVRGDSAAYFCASSADLPFAKNIQYFGAGTRLSVL.

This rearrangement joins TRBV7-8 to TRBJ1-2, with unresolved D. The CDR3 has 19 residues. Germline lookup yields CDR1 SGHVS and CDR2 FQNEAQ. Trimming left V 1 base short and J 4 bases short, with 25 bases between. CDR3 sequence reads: CASSLGLMTDEDALYGYTF. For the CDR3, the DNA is TGTGCCAGCAGCTTAGGTTTGATGACGGACGAAGATGCTCTCTATGGCTACACCTTC.

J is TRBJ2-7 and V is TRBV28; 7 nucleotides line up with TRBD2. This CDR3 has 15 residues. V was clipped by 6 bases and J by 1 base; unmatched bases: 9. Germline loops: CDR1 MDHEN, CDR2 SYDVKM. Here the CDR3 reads CASSPMGEGSYEQYF. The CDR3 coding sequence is TGTGCCAGCAGCCCAATGGGGGAGGGTTCCTACGAGCAGTACTTC.

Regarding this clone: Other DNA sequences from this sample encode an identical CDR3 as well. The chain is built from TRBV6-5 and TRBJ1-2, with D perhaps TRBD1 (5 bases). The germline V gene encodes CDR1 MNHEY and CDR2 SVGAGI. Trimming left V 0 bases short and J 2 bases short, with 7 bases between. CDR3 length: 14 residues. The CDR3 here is CASSYSGENYGYTF. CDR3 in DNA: TGTGCCAGCAGTTACTCAGGGGAGAACTATGGCTACACCTTC.

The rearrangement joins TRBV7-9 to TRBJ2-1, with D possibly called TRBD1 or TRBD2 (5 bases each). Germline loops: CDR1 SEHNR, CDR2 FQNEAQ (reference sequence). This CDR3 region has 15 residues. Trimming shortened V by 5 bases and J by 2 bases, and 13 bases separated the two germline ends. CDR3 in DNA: TGTGCCAGCAGCCAAAACGGGGCCGCCTACAATGAGCAGTTCTTC. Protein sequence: CASSQNGAAYNEQFF. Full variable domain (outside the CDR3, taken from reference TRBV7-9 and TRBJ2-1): DTGVSQNPRHKITKRGQNVTFRCDPISEHNRLYWYRQTLGQGPEFLTYFQNEAQLEKSRLLSDRFSAERPKGSFSTLEIQRTEQGDSAMYLCASSQNGAAYNEQFFGPGTRLTVL.